Presented here are 5 T cell receptor beta chains from one specimen sequenced in a study of blood T cell repertoires in COVID-19. Some clones are missing from TCRdb's copy, which holds only in-frame ones; the method was immunoSEQ multiplex PCR. This sample has approximately 100,000 clones, with less than 85% found just once. The specimen was peripheral blood. These TCRs come from an elderly man with acute or convalescent COVID-19.

The chain is built from TRBV9 and TRBJ1-1; 7 bases map to TRBD1. The CDR3 extends over 13 amino acids. Trimming removed 2 bases from V and 6 bases from J; junction bases left unmatched: 4. Germline values: CDR1 SGDLS, CDR2 YYNGEE. The CDR3 DNA follows: TGTGCCAGCAGCGTGGAAGGACAGGCTGAAGCTTTCTTT. Amino acid sequence: CASSVEGQAEAFF.

V is TRBV7-2 and J is TRBJ2-1, with D perhaps matching TRBD2 (6 bases). CDR3 length: 16 residues. CDR1 and CDR2 (germline): SGHTA, FQGNSA. Trimming left V 7 bases short and J 2 bases short, with 18 bases between. CDR3 DNA sequence: TGTGCCAGCACCCGGTTCCGGGACTCAGCCTACAATGAGCAGTTCTTC. Translation: CASTRFRDSAYNEQFF.

This clone was seen a few times. This chain joins TRBV3-1 (or the pseudogene TRBV3-2) and TRBJ2-7; no firm D call. There are 14 residues in the CDR3. Trimming removed 0 bases at V and 9 bases at J, with 15 bases between. Germline V CDR1 and CDR2: LGHDT, YNNKEL (reference sequence). The CDR3 loop is CASSQDRSPRRQYF. The CDR3 DNA is TGTGCCAGCAGCCAAGATAGAAGCCCTCGGAGGCAGTACTTC.

The rearrangement joins TRBV6-2 or TRBV6-3 to TRBJ1-6, with 9 bases aligning to TRBD1. V shed 5 bases and J 8 bases; nucleotides not matched to a gene: 7. CDR1 is MNHEY and CDR2 is SVGEGT in the germline V gene. This CDR3 is built from 15 residues. The CDR3, as DNA: TGTGCCAGCAGTGCCCCTCGGGACAGGGATTCACCCCTCCACTTT. It is translated as CASSAPRDRDSPLHF.

V and J are TRBV19 and TRBJ1-1; 7 nucleotides align to TRBD1. The CDR3 extends over 11 amino acids. Trimming at V came to 8 bases and at J to 10 bases, leaving 7 bases not matched to a gene. Germline CDR1 is LNHDA and CDR2 is SQIVND (reference sequence). In nucleotides, the CDR3 is TGTGCCAGTGAGACAGGGTATGTAGCTTTCTTT. Its protein is CASETGYVAFF.